A single sample gave rise to the 11 T cell receptor beta chains below, sequenced in a study of blood T cell repertoires in COVID-19. Sequencing used immunoSEQ multiplex PCR; TCRdb keeps in-frame clones, though not all of them. The data show fewer than 55,000 clones, 75% to 90% seen once. Sequenced input: peripheral blood. Receptor source: a human donor with acute or convalescent COVID-19. The donor label of this sample is uncertain.

V usage is TRBV7-2 and J usage is TRBJ1-1; D unclear. Per the germline V gene, CDR1 is SGHTA and CDR2 is FQGNSA. V was pared by 1 base and J by 8 bases, with 14 bases between. This CDR3 region has 14 residues. CDR3 coding DNA: TGTGCCAGCAGCTTAGGCCAGGTCACCTCAGAAGCTTTCTTT. It encodes CASSLGQVTSEAFF.

This rearrangement joins TRBV4-2 to TRBJ2-3, with D possibly TRBD1 on 6 matching bases. V was shortened by 2 bases and J by 4 bases, with 13 bases between the two germline ends. The germline V gene has CDR1 LGHNA and CDR2 YNFKEQ. This CDR3 is 15 amino acids long. CDR3 region: CASSQTDSAADTQYF. Here the CDR3 DNA reads TGTGCCAGCAGCCAAACGGACAGCGCCGCAGATACGCAGTATTTT.

The gene calls are TRBV5-6 and TRBJ2-7, with TRBD2 identical over 11 bases. After removal of 5 bases from V and 7 bases from J, the junction contained 8 bases not matched to a gene. The CDR3 spans 14 residues. The germline gives CDR1 SGHDT, CDR2 YYEEEE. The chain's CDR3 is CASRIAGGPREQYF. In DNA form, the CDR3 reads TGTGCCAGCAGAATAGCGGGAGGGCCCAGGGAGCAGTACTTC.

The V call is TRBV6-6, the J call TRBJ1-1; D not certain. This CDR3 contains 13 residues. Germline CDR1 MNHNY, CDR2 SVGAGI (reference sequence). V shed 10 bases and J shed 1 base, with 13 bases lying between them. The CDR3 here is CAIYSAGNTEAFF. The CDR3 DNA reads TGTGCCATCTACTCAGCAGGGAACACTGAAGCTTTCTTT.

The chain is built from TRBV19 and TRBJ1-3, with D perhaps matching TRBD1 (6 bases). The CDR3 is 14 amino acids. Trimming stripped 7 bases from V and 1 base from J, with 11 bases between. Germline V gives CDR1 LNHDA, CDR2 SQIVND (reference sequence). This CDR3 reads CASIGRGSGNTIYF. The CDR3 DNA is TGTGCCAGTATCGGCAGGGGTTCTGGAAACACCATATATTTT. Full variable domain (outside the CDR3, taken from reference TRBV19 and TRBJ1-3): DGGITQSPKYLFRKEGQNVTLSCEQNLNHDAMYWYRQDPGQGLRLIYYSQIVNDFQKGDIAEGYSVSREKKESFPLTVTSAQKNPTAFYLCASIGRGSGNTIYFGEGSWLTVV.

This rearrangement joins TRBV29-1 to TRBJ1-5, with D tentatively TRBD1 (6 bases). Germline CDR1 reads SQVTM; CDR2 reads ANQGSEA. The CDR3 extends over 14 amino acids. V was cut by 5 bases and J by 2 bases, with 13 bases left in between. The CDR3 region has the DNA TGCAGCGTTCAACAGGGTTCCGGCAATCAGCCCCAGCATTTT. Amino acids: CSVQQGSGNQPQHF.

J is TRBJ2-1 and V is TRBV15; 12 nucleotides agree with TRBD2. The CDR3 totals 15 residues. The J segment lost 9 bases and the V segment lost 5 bases, leaving 8 bases of the junction unmatched. The germline CDR1 and CDR2 sequences are LNHNV and YYDKDF (reference sequence). Here the CDR3 reads CATSPRTSGNPEQFF. CDR3 DNA sequence: TGTGCCACCAGCCCAAGGACTAGCGGGAACCCTGAGCAGTTCTTC.

The chain links TRBV12-3 or TRBV12-4 to TRBJ1-1, with no clear D. The CDR3 is 13 amino acids. V shed 11 bases and J shed 1 base, with 14 bases lying between them. The CDR3, as DNA: TGTGCCCTAAGGGAGGGCACGAACACTGAAGCTTTCTTT. Protein sequence: CALREGTNTEAFF.

The rearrangement links TRBV7-8 to TRBJ2-1; TRBD1 agrees at 11 bases. Losses at the gene ends were 1 base for V and 1 base for J; bases not matched to a gene: 6. CDR1 and CDR2 (germline): SGHVS, FQNEAQ. This CDR3 comprises 18 residues. CDR3 sequence reads: CASSLVFGTGGSYNEQFF. The CDR3 DNA follows: TGTGCCAGCAGCTTAGTCTTTGGGACAGGGGGTTCCTACAATGAGCAGTTCTTC.

V gene TRBV24-1 combines with J gene TRBJ1-6; 12 bases are a match to TRBD1. Germline V gene sequence: CDR1 KGHDR, CDR2 SFDVKD. The CDR3 spans 18 residues. The trim removed 2 bases at V and 11 bases at J, leaving 12 bases unmatched. The CDR3 DNA reads as TGTGCCACCAGTGATTCACCGGGACAGGGGGCCTCGATAACACCCCTCCACTTT. As protein: CATSDSPGQGASITPLHF.

The rearrangement links TRBV5-8 to TRBJ2-5; the D gene is possibly TRBD1 (6 bases). Germline loops: CDR1 SGHTS, CDR2 YDEGEE. V was clipped by 1 base and J by 4 bases, with 14 bases between them. This CDR3 is 15 amino acids long. CDR3 DNA: TGTGCCAGCAGCTTGCCCTACAGGGACGGAGAGACCCAGTACTTC. Translating it yields CASSLPYRDGETQYF.